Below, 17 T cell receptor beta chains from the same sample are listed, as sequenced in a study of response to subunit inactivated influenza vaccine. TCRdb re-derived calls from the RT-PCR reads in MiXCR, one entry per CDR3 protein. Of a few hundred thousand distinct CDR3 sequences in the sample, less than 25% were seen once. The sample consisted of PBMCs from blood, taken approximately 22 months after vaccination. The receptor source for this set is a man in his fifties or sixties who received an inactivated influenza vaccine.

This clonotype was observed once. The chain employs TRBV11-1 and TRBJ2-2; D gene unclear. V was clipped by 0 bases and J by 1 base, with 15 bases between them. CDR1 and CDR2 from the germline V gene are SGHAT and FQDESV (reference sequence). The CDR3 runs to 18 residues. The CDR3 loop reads CASSLARHGLENTGELFF. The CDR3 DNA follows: TGTGCCAGCAGCTTAGCACGTCATGGCTTAGAGAACACCGGGGAGCTGTTTTTT.

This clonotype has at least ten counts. CDR3 sequence: CSVEVKLSLEGYTF. In nucleotides, the CDR3 is TGCAGCGTTGAAGTCAAACTGTCGCTCGAGGGCTACACCTTC. J is TRBJ1-2 and V is TRBV29-1; D is unresolved. The V gene's germline CDR1 is SQVTM and CDR2 ANQGSEA. The CDR3 is made up of 14 amino acids. V gave up 1 base and J gave up 8 bases, with 17 bases separating them.

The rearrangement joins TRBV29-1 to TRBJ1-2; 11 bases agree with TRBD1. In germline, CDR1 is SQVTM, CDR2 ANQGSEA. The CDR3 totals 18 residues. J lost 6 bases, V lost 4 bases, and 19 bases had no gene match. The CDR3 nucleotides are TGCAGCGTTGCTAAATCGTTCCGGGACAGGGGGAGTGAGAATGGCTACACCTTC. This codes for CSVAKSFRDRGSENGYTF.

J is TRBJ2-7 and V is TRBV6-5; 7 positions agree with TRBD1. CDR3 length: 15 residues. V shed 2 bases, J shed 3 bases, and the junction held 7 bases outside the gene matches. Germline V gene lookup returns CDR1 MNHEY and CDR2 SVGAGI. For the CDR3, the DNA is TGTGCCAGCAGTTACCTCCCAGGGGGTAGCTACGAGCAGTACTTC. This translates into CASSYLPGGSYEQYF.

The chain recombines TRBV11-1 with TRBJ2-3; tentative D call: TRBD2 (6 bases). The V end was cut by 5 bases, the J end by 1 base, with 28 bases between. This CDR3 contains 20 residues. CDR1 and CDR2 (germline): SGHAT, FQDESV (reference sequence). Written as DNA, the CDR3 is TGTGCCAGCAGCCTAGGTTACGAACCCGGGGGAGGAGTTGGCACAGATACGCAGTATTTT. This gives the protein CASSLGYEPGGGVGTDTQYF.

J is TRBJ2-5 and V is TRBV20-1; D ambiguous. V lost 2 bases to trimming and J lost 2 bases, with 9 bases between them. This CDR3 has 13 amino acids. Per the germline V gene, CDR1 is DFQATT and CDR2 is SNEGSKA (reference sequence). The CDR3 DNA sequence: TGCAGTGCTAGACTGACATCACAAGAGACCCAGTACTTC. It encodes CSARLTSQETQYF.

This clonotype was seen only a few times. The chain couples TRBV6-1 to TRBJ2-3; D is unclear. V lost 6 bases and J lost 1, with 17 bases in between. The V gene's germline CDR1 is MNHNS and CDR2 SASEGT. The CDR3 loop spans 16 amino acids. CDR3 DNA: TGTGCCAGCAGCTCCGTCCTATTAGGGCGCACAGATACGCAGTATTTT. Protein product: CASSSVLLGRTDTQYF.

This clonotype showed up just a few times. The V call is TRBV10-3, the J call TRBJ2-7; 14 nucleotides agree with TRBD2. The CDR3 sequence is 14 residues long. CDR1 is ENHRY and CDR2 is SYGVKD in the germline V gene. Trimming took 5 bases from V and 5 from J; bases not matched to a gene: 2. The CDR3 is CAISSTSGRDEQYF. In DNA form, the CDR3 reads TGTGCCATCAGTTCGACTAGCGGGAGGGACGAGCAGTACTTC.

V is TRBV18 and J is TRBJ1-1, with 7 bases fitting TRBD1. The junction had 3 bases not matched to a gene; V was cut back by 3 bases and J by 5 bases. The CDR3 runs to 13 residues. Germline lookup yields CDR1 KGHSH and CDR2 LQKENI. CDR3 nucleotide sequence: TGTGCCAGCTCACCGGGACAGCGAACTGAAGCTTTCTTT. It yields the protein CASSPGQRTEAFF. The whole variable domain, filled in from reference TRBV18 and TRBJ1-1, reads NAGVMQNPRHLVRRRGQEARLRCSPMKGHSHVYWYRQLPEEGLKFMVYLQKENIIDESGMPKERFSAEFPKEGPSILRIQQVVRGDSAAYFCASSPGQRTEAFFGQGTRLTVV.

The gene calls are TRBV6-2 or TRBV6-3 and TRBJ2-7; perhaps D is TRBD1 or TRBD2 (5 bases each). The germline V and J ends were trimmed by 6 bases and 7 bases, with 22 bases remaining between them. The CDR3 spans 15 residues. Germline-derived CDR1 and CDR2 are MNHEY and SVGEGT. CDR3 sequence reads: CASRPPGRIYGEQYF. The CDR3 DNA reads TGTGCCAGCAGGCCGCCGGGACGGATCTACGGAGAGCAGTACTTC.

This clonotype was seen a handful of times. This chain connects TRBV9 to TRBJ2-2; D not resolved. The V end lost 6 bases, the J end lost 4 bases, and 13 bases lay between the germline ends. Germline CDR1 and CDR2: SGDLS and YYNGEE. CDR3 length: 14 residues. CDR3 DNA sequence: TGTGCCAGCAACTACGACCCTTCCACCGGGGAGCTGTTTTTT. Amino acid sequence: CASNYDPSTGELFF.

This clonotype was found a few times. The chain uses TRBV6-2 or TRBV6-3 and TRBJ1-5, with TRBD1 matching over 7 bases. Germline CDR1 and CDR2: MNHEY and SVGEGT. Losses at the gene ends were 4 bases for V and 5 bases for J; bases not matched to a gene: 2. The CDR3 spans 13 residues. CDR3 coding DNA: TGTGCCAGCAGTTTCCAGGGGGATCAGCCCCAGCATTTT. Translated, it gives CASSFQGDQPQHF.

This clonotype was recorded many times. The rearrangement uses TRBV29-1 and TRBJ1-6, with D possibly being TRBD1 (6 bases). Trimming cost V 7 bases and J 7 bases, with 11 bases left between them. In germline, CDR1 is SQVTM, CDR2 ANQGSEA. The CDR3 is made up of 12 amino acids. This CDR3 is CSARQGNSPLHF. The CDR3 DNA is TGCAGCGCCCGCCAGGGGAATTCACCCCTCCACTTT.

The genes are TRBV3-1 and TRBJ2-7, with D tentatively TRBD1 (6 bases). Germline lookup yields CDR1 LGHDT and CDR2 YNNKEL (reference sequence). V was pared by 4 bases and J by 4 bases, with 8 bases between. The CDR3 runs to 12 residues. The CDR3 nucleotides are TGTGCCAGCAGCCGCCAGGGGTACGAGCAGTACTTC. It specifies CASSRQGYEQYF.

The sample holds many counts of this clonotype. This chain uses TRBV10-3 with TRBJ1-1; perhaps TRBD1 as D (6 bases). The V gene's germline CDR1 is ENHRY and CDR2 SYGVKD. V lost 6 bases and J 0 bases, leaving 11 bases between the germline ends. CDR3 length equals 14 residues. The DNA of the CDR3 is TGTGCCATCAGGGACAGCGTCATGAACACTGAAGCTTTCTTT. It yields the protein CAIRDSVMNTEAFF.

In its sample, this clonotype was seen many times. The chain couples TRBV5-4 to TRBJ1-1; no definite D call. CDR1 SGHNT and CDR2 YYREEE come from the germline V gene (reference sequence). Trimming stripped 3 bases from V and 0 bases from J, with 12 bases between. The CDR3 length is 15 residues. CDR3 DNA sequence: TGTGCCAGCAGCTCCACGGGAAACCTGAACACTGAAGCTTTCTTT. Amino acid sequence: CASSSTGNLNTEAFF.

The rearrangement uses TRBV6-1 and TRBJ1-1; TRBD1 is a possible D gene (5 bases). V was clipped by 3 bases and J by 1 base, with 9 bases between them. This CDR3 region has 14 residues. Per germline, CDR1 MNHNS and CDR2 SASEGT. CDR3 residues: CASSDGHQNTEAFF. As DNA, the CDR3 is TGTGCCAGCAGTGACGGACACCAGAACACTGAAGCTTTCTTT.